The next 18 T cell receptor beta chains were all read from a single sample in a study of beta chain features in type 1 diabetes. Isolated RNA was reverse transcribed in full, so expressed TCRB transcripts were sequenced. Profiling relied on immunoSEQ multiplex PCR, and the TCRdb table lists in-frame clones only, not all of them. The repertoire holds under 300,000 clones, with approximately 24% as singletons. These receptors have no known antigen. General study points: In every one of the four CD4+ subsets, TCRB CDR3s were moderately but significantly shorter in Type 1 diabetes patients.

The specimen was naive CD4+ T cells from blood. The receptors were gathered from a woman in her 30s with type 1 diabetes.

The chain carries TRBV12-5 and TRBJ2-1; TRBD2 agrees at 12 bases. V dropped 7 bases and J dropped 3; count of bases not matched to a gene: 4. The CDR3 spans 15 residues. The germline CDR1 and CDR2 sequences are LGHNT and FRNRAP. CDR3 loop: CASALAGGDYNEQFF. The CDR3 DNA is TGTGCTAGTGCTCTAGCGGGAGGGGACTACAATGAGCAGTTCTTC.

The chain couples TRBV6-5 to TRBJ2-4; 12 bases agree with TRBD1. The CDR3 sequence is 15 residues long. Trimming took 3 bases from V and 7 from J; bases not matched to a gene: 4. Germline V gene lookup returns CDR1 MNHEY and CDR2 SVGAGI. CDR3 coding DNA: TGTGCCAGCAGTTATGGGACAGGGGGCCGGAACATTCAGTACTTC. Amino acids: CASSYGTGGRNIQYF.

The rearrangement uses TRBV7-9 and TRBJ1-1, with no clear D. CDR1 SEHNR and CDR2 FQNEAQ come from the germline V gene (reference sequence). With 5 bases removed from V and 7 bases from J, the gap between germline ends came to 11 bases. CDR3 length: 12 amino acids. The CDR3 sequence: CASSPTGIEAFF. The CDR3 DNA follows: TGTGCCAGCAGCCCAACCGGGATTGAAGCTTTCTTT.

Only a few counts were recorded for this clone. The chain joins TRBV6-6 to TRBJ2-5; 8 nucleotides align to TRBD2. CDR1 MNHNY and CDR2 SVGAGI come from the germline V gene (reference sequence). The CDR3 is made up of 15 amino acids. Trimming took 2 bases from V and 3 from J; bases not matched to a gene: 5. CDR3 nucleotide sequence: TGTGCCAGCAGTTACCCCGGGGGGGGCGAAGAGACCCAGTACTTC. This sequence encodes CASSYPGGGEETQYF.

This CDR3 reads CASSYYTGTLSYEQYF. The CDR3 DNA reads as TGTGCCAGCAGTTACTATACCGGGACACTTTCCTACGAGCAGTACTTC. This chain connects TRBV6-5 to TRBJ2-7, with D possibly TRBD1 on 6 matching bases. V lost 1 base and J 1 base, leaving 14 bases between the germline ends. CDR3 length: 16 residues. Germline lookup yields CDR1 MNHEY and CDR2 SVGAGI.

This rearrangement joins TRBV10-3 to TRBJ2-7, with a tentative D call TRBD1 (6 bases). The CDR3 has 12 amino acids. V was pared by 10 bases and J by 7 bases, with 17 bases between. Germline CDR1 reads ENHRY; CDR2 reads SYGVKD. The CDR3 bases are TGTGCCACAGGGGAGCCCCAGGGGGAGCAGTACTTC. It specifies CATGEPQGEQYF.

This clone was detected only a few times. V is TRBV15 and J is TRBJ2-5; 8 bases map to TRBD2. This CDR3 contains 15 residues. The germline V gene encodes CDR1 LNHNV and CDR2 YYDKDF (reference sequence). With 3 bases clipped from V and 3 bases from J, the junction kept 6 bases outside the gene matches. CDR3 coding DNA: TGTGCCACCAGCAGGGGTGGACTAGCCAAAGAGACCCAGTACTTC. It encodes CATSRGGLAKETQYF. Full variable domain (missing parts from reference TRBV15 and TRBJ2-5): DAMVIQNPRYQVTQFGKPVTLSCSQTLNHNVMYWYQQKSSQAPKLLFHYYDKDFNNEADTPDNFQSRRPNTSFCFLDIRSPGLGDTAMYLCATSRGGLAKETQYFGPGTRLLVL.

The genes are TRBV4-1 and TRBJ1-5; D not certain. V lost 1 base and J lost 0, with 10 bases in between. Looked up from germline, CDR1 is MGHRA and CDR2 is YSYEKL. The length of the CDR3 is 16 residues. The CDR3 coding sequence is TGCGCCAGCAGCCAAGTGGGGAGGCATAGCAATCAGCCCCAGCATTTT. The encoded protein is CASSQVGRHSNQPQHF.

This clone was seen more than once but under ten times. V is TRBV11-2 and J is TRBJ2-1; 9 bases align to TRBD2. After removal of 5 bases from V and 7 bases from J, the junction contained 9 bases not matched to a gene. The germline CDR1 and CDR2 sequences are SGHAT and FQNNGV. The CDR3 is made up of 15 amino acids. The DNA of the CDR3 is TGTGCCAGCAGCCTGACTAGCGGACTGAAAAATGAGCAGTTCTTC. Encoded protein: CASSLTSGLKNEQFF. The complete variable domain, with remaining parts taken from reference TRBV11-2 and TRBJ2-1, reads EAGVAQSPRYKIIEKRQSVAFWCNPISGHATLYWYQQILGQGPKLLIQFQNNGVVDDSQLPKDRFSAERLKGVDSTLKIQPAKLEDSAVYLCASSLTSGLKNEQFFGPGTRLTVL.

This clone was seen only a few times. This chain joins TRBV27 and TRBJ1-2; weak D call: TRBD1 (5 bases). The CDR3 covers 14 residues. Germline V gene lookup returns CDR1 MNHEY and CDR2 SMNVEV (reference sequence). V lost 5 bases and J 7 bases, leaving 17 bases between the germline ends. The CDR3 nucleotides are TGTGCCAGCAGTCGGACCAGGGCATATCTTGGCTACACCTTC. As protein: CASSRTRAYLGYTF.

This rearrangement joins TRBV5-1 to TRBJ2-2; D uncertain. CDR3 length equals 14 residues. Germline V lookup: CDR1 SGHRS, CDR2 YFSETQ. Trimming took off 1 base at V and 4 bases at J, with 8 bases between the two ends. The CDR3 sequence is CASSLRELTGELFF. CDR3 coding DNA: TGCGCCAGCAGCTTGCGAGAGCTCACCGGGGAGCTGTTTTTT.

The gene calls are TRBV5-1 and TRBJ2-7; unclear D gene. This CDR3 is built from 13 residues. V was cut by 4 bases and J by 3 bases, with 11 bases left in between. Germline V CDR1 and CDR2: SGHRS, YFSETQ. The CDR3 here is CASSNSGLYEQYF. The CDR3 DNA reads as TGCGCCAGCAGCAACAGTGGGCTCTACGAGCAGTACTTC.

This chain links TRBV18 with TRBJ2-1; D possibly corresponds to TRBD1 (6 bases). Germline V lookup: CDR1 KGHSH, CDR2 LQKENI. Trimming took off 6 bases at V and 1 base at J, with 16 bases between the two ends. The CDR3 length is 16 residues. CDR3 DNA: TGTGCCAGCTCGCCCGGGACATTTTCTTCCTACAATGAGCAGTTCTTC. Its translation is CASSPGTFSSYNEQFF.

Note on this clone: Other DNA sequences in the sample encode the same CDR3. The genes are TRBV11-2 and TRBJ1-2; 8 positions match TRBD1. Germline V gene data show CDR1 as SGHAT and CDR2 as FQNNGV. The CDR3 has 13 amino acids. With 4 bases clipped from V and 4 bases from J, the junction kept 2 bases outside the gene matches. The CDR3 loop is CASSSDRGYGYTF. The CDR3 DNA follows: TGTGCCAGCAGCTCCGACAGGGGCTATGGCTACACCTTC.

The gene calls are TRBV30 and TRBJ2-1, with 8 bases that match TRBD1. The ends lost 2 bases at V and 12 bases at J; junction bases unmatched: 3. There are 11 residues in the CDR3. Germline V CDR1 and CDR2: GTSNPN, SVGIG (reference sequence). The CDR3 DNA reads TGTGCCTGGAGTAAGGGGACAGGGCAGTTCTTC. Translation: CAWSKGTGQFF.

This clone came up a few times. This chain links TRBV29-1 with TRBJ1-3, with D possibly being TRBD1 (6 bases). The CDR3 runs 15 residues. The ends were cut back, 6 bases at V and 0 bases at J, with 15 bases in the middle. The germline CDR1 and CDR2 sequences are SQVTM and ANQGSEA. CDR3 DNA: TGCAGCGTCGCTGACAGGTTCAGCTCTGGAAACACCATATATTTT. This translates into CSVADRFSSGNTIYF.

To note about this clone: This specimen includes other DNA sequences encoding the same CDR3. The V call is TRBV11-2, the J call TRBJ2-2; 7 nucleotides agree with TRBD1. CDR1 is SGHAT and CDR2 is FQNNGV in the germline V gene. The trim removed 3 bases at V and 1 base at J, leaving 2 bases unmatched. The CDR3 sequence is 15 residues long. The CDR3 is CASSLRTGNTGELFF. The CDR3 DNA sequence: TGTGCCAGCAGCTTGCGGACAGGGAACACCGGGGAGCTGTTTTTT.

This clone was observed a handful of times. The chain recombines TRBV11-2 with TRBJ2-3; 8 nucleotides match TRBD1. With 1 base clipped from V and 2 bases from J, the junction kept 5 bases outside the gene matches. The CDR3 sequence is 16 residues long. Germline V gives CDR1 SGHAT, CDR2 FQNNGV. The CDR3 bases are TGTGCCAGCAGCTTAGGGACAGGGATCGACACAGATACGCAGTATTTT. Amino acid sequence: CASSLGTGIDTDTQYF.